The source of this TCR beta chain is a study of blood T cell repertoires in COVID-19. The wider study: The United States, Italy and Spain supplied acute and convalescent COVID-19 samples. PBMCs, B-cell-depleted T cells, or T cells provided the cDNA or gDNA that made up the material.

V shed 7 bases, J shed 4 bases, and the junction held 10 bases outside the gene matches. Looked up from germline, CDR1 is MNHEY and CDR2 is SMNVEV (reference sequence). The CDR3 covers 15 residues. As processed by the authors: Using reference gene primer amplification, nucleated cell counts were estimated. Profiled with immunoSEQ multiplex PCR; TCRdb holds only in-frame clones, not every one. The D gene and trimming were derived from the DNA, and the V and J assignments and clone size from that table. The table includes about 150,000 clones, about 90% detected once. Sequences were obtained from peripheral blood. The TCR comes from a man in his forties or fifties with acute or convalescent COVID-19. V gene TRBV27 combines with J gene TRBJ2-3, with 8 bases aligning to TRBD1. The CDR3 region is CASNLGQGLSDTQYF. CDR3 nucleotides: TGTGCCAGCAACTTAGGACAGGGTTTATCAGATACGCAGTATTTT.